The text below deals with one T cell receptor beta chain. The data stem from a study of T cell changes during pregnancy in multiple sclerosis. V was pared by 3 bases and J by 10 bases, with 9 bases of the junction left unmatched. CDR3 length: 15 residues. Germline V CDR1 and CDR2: SGHNT, YYREEE (reference sequence). This table comes from immunoSEQ multiplex PCR, and its TCRdb copy is limited to in-frame clones, with some not included. The sample shows tens of thousands of clones, about nine tenths of them seen only once. The sequences come from peripheral blood, collected in the second trimester of pregnancy. The receptor comes from a female donor in good health, enrolled as a control in a pregnancy study. The chain recombines TRBV5-4 with TRBJ1-6; TRBD1 matches 8 bases. The CDR3: CASSSTETGESPLHF. The CDR3 nucleotides are TGTGCCAGCAGCTCTACCGAGACAGGGGAATCACCCCTCCACTTT.